The clone carrying this T cell receptor (beta chain) appeared many times. The length of the CDR3 is 16 residues. The V gene's germline CDR1 is SNHLY and CDR2 FYNNEI. The V and J ends lost 7 bases and 2 bases respectively, with 18 bases between them. Time point denoted: newly diagnosed GD, antithyroid drugs for less than 3 months. The TCR library was made from RNA extracted from PBMCs. American Thyroid Association guidelines were used to diagnose Graves' disease. CDR3 regions were amplified by Arm-PCR using iRepertoire HTBI primers to build TCR beta libraries. Using its own MiXCR run on the multiplex PCR reads, TCRdb lists one record per CDR3 protein. In the table there are 400,000 to 650,000 distinct CDR3 sequences, more than 15% of which are singletons. The data were taken from a study of regulatory T cells in long-lasting Graves disease. About the study: Freshly diagnosed Graves' patients had used antithyroid drugs for under 3 months.

The same specimen was also included in a second study, on T cells in Graves' hyperthyroidism and ophthalmopathy.

The specimen was peripheral blood mononuclear cells (PBMCs), collected at new diagnosis, from a patient treated with antithyroid drugs. The chain is built from TRBV2 and TRBJ1-5; no clear D gene. The TCR originated in a middle-aged woman with Graves disease. CDR3 in amino acids: CASTEWSGSGNQPQHF. CDR3 DNA sequence: TGTGCCAGCACCGAGTGGTCCGGGTCGGGCAATCAGCCCCAGCATTTT.